These 8 T cell receptor beta chains originate from one sample sequenced in a study of monozygotic twins with inflammatory bowel disease. Reprocessing the 5' RACE reads, TCRdb reports a single entry for every CDR3 protein and omits DNA. The sample totals 95,000 to 110,000 distinct CDR3 sequences. Sequencing was performed on blood. Every receptor here comes from a human donor with ulcerative colitis or Crohn's disease, or a healthy co-twin of an affected twin (not recorded which).

The chain combines TRBV28 with TRBJ2-2; TCRdb selects TRBD2, and the lack of DNA leaves this call unchecked. The CDR3 contains 13 residues. CDR1 is MDHEN, CDR2 SYDVKM, per germline. The CDR3 reads CASSLLATGELFF. Full variable domain (missing parts from reference TRBV28 and TRBJ2-2): DVKVTQSSRYLVKRTGEKVFLECVQDMDHENMFWYRQDPGLGLRLIYFSYDVKMKEKGDIPEGYSVSREKKERFSLILESASTNQTSMYLCASSLLATGELFFGEGSRLTVL.

The chain is built from TRBV5-4 and TRBJ2-1; without DNA, the TCRdb call of TRBD1 cannot be checked. Germline V gives CDR1 SGHNT, CDR2 YYREEE (reference sequence). The CDR3 contains 14 residues. The CDR3 protein is CASTTGTLYNEQFF.

The chain links TRBV7-9 to TRBJ2-2; TCRdb reports TRBD2, a call that lacks DNA to check it against. Per germline, CDR1 SEHNR and CDR2 FQNEAQ (reference sequence). CDR3 size: 15 residues. CDR3 in amino acids: CASSLTSGVTGELFF. Combining the CDR3 with reference TRBV7-9 and TRBJ2-2 gives the whole variable domain DTGVSQNPRHKITKRGQNVTFRCDPISEHNRLYWYRQTLGQGPEFLTYFQNEAQLEKSRLLSDRFSAERPKGSFSTLEIQRTEQGDSAMYLCASSLTSGVTGELFFGEGSRLTVL.

This rearrangement joins TRBV5-1 to TRBJ2-5; TCRdb reports TRBD1, a call that lacks DNA to check it against. This CDR3 is 16 amino acids long. The germline gives CDR1 SGHRS, CDR2 YFSETQ. This CDR3 is CASSSRGGQGRETQYF.

The chain employs TRBV20-1 and TRBJ2-3; TCRdb reports TRBD1, a call that lacks DNA to check it against. Germline V lookup: CDR1 DFQATT, CDR2 SNEGSKA (reference sequence). The CDR3 consists of 12 residues. Here the CDR3 reads CSRTGSVDTQYF.

V usage is TRBV4-3 and J usage is TRBJ2-1; TCRdb names TRBD1, which stays unverified in the absence of DNA. CDR3 length: 15 amino acids. Germline values: CDR1 LGHNA, CDR2 YSLEER. CDR3 sequence: CASSQDWTANNEQFF.

The chain employs TRBV7-2 and TRBJ2-7; TCRdb returns TRBD1, unconfirmable since there is no DNA. Germline V lookup: CDR1 SGHTA, CDR2 FQGNSA. The CDR3 covers 13 residues. The CDR3: CASSQDRTYEQYF.

This sequence joins TRBV7-2 and TRBJ2-7; TCRdb returns TRBD2, unconfirmable since there is no DNA. The V gene's germline CDR1 is SGHTA and CDR2 FQGNSA. The CDR3 has 15 residues. CDR3 region: CASRKPGTSGYEQYF.